This TCR beta chain was documented in a study of T cell responses to AZD1222 COVID-19 vaccine. The data were produced by immunoSEQ multiplex PCR, yet TCRdb's version contains in-frame clones alone and is incomplete. The sample yields roughly 82,000 clones, approximately 84% seen once. Between the trimmed V and J ends, which lost 4 bases and 3 bases, there was a span of 10 bases. The germline V gene encodes CDR1 LNHDA and CDR2 SQIVND (reference sequence). The CDR3 runs to 14 residues. The sequence was collected from an adult in good health. The V and J genes are TRBV19 and TRBJ1-5; D uncertain. Sequencing used peripheral blood, obtained on day 0 of AZD1222 vaccination. DNA of the CDR3: TGTGCCAGTAGTAAGTCGGGTATCAATCAGCCCCAGCATTTT. As protein: CASSKSGINQPQHF.